The rows below give T cell receptor beta chains drawn from one sample of a study of shared clonotypes between healthy human individuals. Clones were sequenced by immunoSEQ multiplex PCR, and TCRdb holds only the in-frame ones, with some missing. The sample has more than 2,000,000 clones, over 90% seen once. The sequenced sample was naive CD4+ T cells from PBMCs. The receptor set was obtained from a man between 18 and 35 years old in good health. Some clones in this sample may be carry-over from other donors' samples. CDR3s include the opening cysteine and the closing phenylalanine or tryptophan. D genes are given only for firm matches. Not all rows give a size; the values are once, few, many and, for expanded clones, a class.

clone_size,v_call,j_call,cdr3_length,d_call,cdr3_aa,cdr3_nt
NA,TRBV6-6,TRBJ2-7,15,TRBD2,CASSRTSGSGYEQYF,TGTGCCAGCAGCAGGACTAGCGGGAGTGGGTACGAGCAGTACTTC
NA,TRBV7-2,TRBJ1-2,14,NA,CASSLQWQIYGYTF,TGTGCCAGCAGCTTACAATGGCAGATCTATGGCTACACCTTC
NA,TRBV7-2,TRBJ1-2,17,NA,CASSPIGVGLLGYGYTF,TGTGCCAGCAGCCCTATAGGGGTGGGGCTGCTGGGCTATGGCTACACCTTC
NA,TRBV5-1,TRBJ1-2,18,NA,CASSPEGVTAYEDYGYTF,TGCGCCAGCAGCCCGGAGGGGGTGACAGCCTACGAGGACTATGGCTACACCTTC
NA,TRBV11-2,TRBJ2-5,16,NA,CASSFTSGGGGETQYF,TGTGCCAGCAGCTTTACTAGTGGGGGAGGTGGAGAGACCCAGTACTTC
NA,TRBV10-3,TRBJ2-3,14,TRBD1,CAITPGQGLDTQYF,TGTGCCATCACCCCCGGACAGGGGTTAGATACGCAGTATTTT
NA,TRBV28,TRBJ1-5,18,NA,CASSLSSLRPYSNQPQHF,TGTGCCAGCAGTTTAAGTAGTTTACGGCCATATAGCAATCAGCCCCAGCATTTT
NA,TRBV28,TRBJ2-7,14,NA,CASSGRVPTYEQYF,TGTGCCAGCAGTGGCAGGGTGCCGACCTACGAGCAGTACTTC
NA,TRBV5-1,TRBJ2-1,13,NA,CASSLYYNNEQFF,TGCGCCAGCAGCTTGTACTACAACAATGAGCAGTTCTTC
NA,TRBV5-4,TRBJ2-7,16,NA,CASSPGGTFWSYEQYF,TGTGCCAGCAGCCCTGGAGGGACTTTTTGGTCCTACGAGCAGTACTTC
NA,TRBV5-4,TRBJ2-5,16,TRBD2,CASTTGASGVQETQYF,TGTGCCAGCACCACGGGGGCTAGCGGGGTCCAAGAGACCCAGTACTTC
NA,TRBV4-1,TRBJ1-2,14,NA,CASSPTTGVYGYTF,TGCGCCAGCAGCCCTACAACGGGGGTCTATGGCTACACCTTC
NA,TRBV6-1,TRBJ2-2,15,TRBD2,CASSEVGGFGGELFF,TGTGCCAGCAGTGAAGTGGGAGGGTTTGGCGGGGAGCTGTTTTTT
NA,TRBV28,TRBJ2-7,12,TRBD1,CASRPEHRGIDF,TGTGCCAGCAGACCCGAGCACAGGGGGATAGACTTC
NA,TRBV7-2,TRBJ2-3,15,NA,CASSFSGLGADTQYF,TGTGCCAGCAGCTTCAGCGGTCTCGGGGCAGATACGCAGTATTTT
NA,TRBV28,TRBJ1-4,15,TRBD1,CASSMDRGRNEKLFF,TGTGCCAGCAGTATGGACAGGGGGAGAAATGAAAAACTGTTTTTT
NA,TRBV6-6,TRBJ2-3,14,NA,CASRQGFSTDTQYF,TGTGCCAGCAGACAGGGCTTCAGCACAGATACGCAGTATTTT
NA,TRBV5-1,TRBJ2-1,16,NA,CASSASGGSSYNEQFF,TGCGCCAGCAGCGCTTCAGGTGGCAGCTCCTACAATGAGCAGTTCTTC
NA,TRBV28,TRBJ1-1,14,NA,CASNKQGRYSEAFF,TGTGCCAGCAACAAACAGGGCCGTTACTCTGAAGCTTTCTTT
NA,TRBV27,TRBJ2-2,14,TRBD1,CASRGQANTGELFF,TGTGCCAGCCGGGGACAGGCGAACACCGGGGAGCTGTTTTTT
NA,TRBV9,TRBJ1-1,15,NA,CASSVGDRVNTEAFF,TGTGCCAGCAGCGTAGGGGATAGGGTGAACACTGAAGCTTTCTTT
NA,TRBV7-9,TRBJ2-3,16,TRBD2,CASSSGTSGSTDTQYF,TGTGCCAGCAGCTCCGGGACTAGCGGGAGCACAGATACGCAGTATTTT
few,TRBV9,TRBJ1-1,18,NA,CASSVPPQVDLMNTEAFF,TGTGCCAGCAGCGTACCCCCGCAGGTGGACCTTATGAACACTGAAGCTTTCTTT
NA,TRBV5-1,TRBJ1-1,13,NA,CASSQIRGSEAFF,TGCGCCAGCAGTCAAATACGGGGGTCTGAAGCTTTCTTT
NA,TRBV6-6,TRBJ2-7,14,TRBD1,CASSRDRLSYEQYF,TGTGCCAGCAGTCGGGACAGGCTTTCCTACGAGCAGTACTTC
few,TRBV5-1,TRBJ2-2,14,NA,CASSLTGYTGELFF,TGCGCCAGCAGCTTGACGGGGTATACCGGGGAGCTGTTTTTT
NA,TRBV27,TRBJ1-5,13,NA,CASSVDRTQPQHF,TGTGCCAGCAGTGTCGACAGAACTCAGCCCCAGCATTTT